This T cell receptor (beta chain) is from a study of molecular identifiers for immune sequencing clone quantification. One entry per CDR3 protein, called by TCRdb with MiXCR from the PCR reads. Here the sample spans hundreds of thousands of distinct CDR3 sequences, 15% to 20% being singletons. Germline lookup yields CDR1 DFQATT and CDR2 SNEGSKA (reference sequence). The CDR3 sequence is 14 residues long. V shed 0 bases and J 4 bases; nucleotides not matched to a gene: 4. This clonotype was obtained from a human donor in good health. Some libraries in this study had Jurkat cell RNA spiked in. The rearrangement joins TRBV20-1 to TRBJ2-7; 9 positions agree with TRBD2. Sequenced sample: naive CD8+ T cells from blood, with Jurkat cell RNA spiked in. Regarding subset: FACS-sorted CD8+CD4-CCR7+CD45RA+ naive T cells. CDR3 region: CSARDAGGGYEQYF. CDR3 DNA: TGCAGTGCTAGAGATGCGGGAGGGGGATACGAGCAGTACTTC.